The entry below describes one T cell receptor beta chain. Its specificity is not known. This sample is part of a study of shared clonotypes between healthy human individuals. Whole-study results and caveats: Generally, naive subsets (rather than memory subsets) showed larger estimated richness.

Sequencing used immunoSEQ multiplex PCR; TCRdb keeps in-frame clones, though not all of them. The repertoire holds millions of clones, with about 95% as singletons. The receptor was isolated from a young man in good health. Sample: naive CD4+ T cells sorted from blood. Subset in this sample: CD45RA+ positively selected.

The DNA for the CDR3 is TGTGCCAGCAGTGAACCGGGGGCGGCCGGGGAGCTGTTTTTT. It translates to CASSEPGAAGELFF. The chain couples TRBV6-1 to TRBJ2-2, with D perhaps assigned TRBD1 or TRBD2 (6 bases each). The CDR3 has 14 residues. Germline V gives CDR1 MNHNS, CDR2 SASEGT. Trimming took 2 bases from V and 6 from J, leaving 10 bases between them.